This section outlines one T cell receptor beta chain sequence together with its context. What antigen it recognizes has not been identified. Base quality data are lacking; no much larger clone is found one base away. Libraries were constructed by the immunoSEQ multiplex PCR assay. TCRdb limited this immuneACCESS table to in-frame rearrangements with V and J called. A share of clones is missing; checked studies link under half to unresolved V genes, and the rest is unexplained. The sample has some 94,000 clones on record, 70% to 90% of them singletons. Around 1.3% of the sample is taken by the ten largest. This record comes from a study of control samples from healthy donors and cancer patients (dated by TCRdb to the early 2020s). Trimming removed 3 bases from V and 2 bases from J, leaving 16 bases between the germline ends. Based on the germline V gene (reference sequence), the CDR1 and CDR2 sequences are LGHDT and YNNKEL. Reading from cysteine to phenylalanine, the CDR3 counts 16 amino acids. Just CDR3 DNA is preserved here, 48 bases in frame from base 1.

The receptor was derived from a woman aged 50 to 60 in good health. Source material: blood. The chain employs TRBV3-1 (or the pseudogene TRBV3-2) and TRBJ2-5, with TRBD2 perhaps the D gene, on 6 matching bases. The DNA sequence follows: TGTGCCAGCAGCCAGCCCCTAGCCGGGAGTCAAGAGACCCAGTACTTC. It is translated as CASSQPLAGSQETQYF.